The 11 T cell receptor beta chains presented below share a single source sample, sequenced in a study of beta chain features in type 1 diabetes. The whole isolated RNA underwent reverse transcription, so sequencing captured expressed TCRB transcripts. This table comes from immunoSEQ multiplex PCR, and its TCRdb copy is limited to in-frame clones, with some not included. The sample records around 250,000 clones, 68% being singletons. Sequenced material: naive CD4+ T cells from blood. The receptor set was obtained from a man younger than 45 in good health.

The chain couples TRBV29-1 to TRBJ2-7; TRBD1 matches 8 bases. There are 17 residues in the CDR3. The V gene end was trimmed by 6 bases and the J gene end by 3 bases; junction bases not matched to a gene: 19. Germline CDR1 reads SQVTM; CDR2 reads ANQGSEA. CDR3 loop: CSVERRTGSPSHYEQYF. In DNA form, the CDR3 reads TGCAGCGTGGAAAGAAGGACAGGGAGCCCTAGTCACTACGAGCAGTACTTC.

The chain links TRBV29-1 to TRBJ2-1; 12 bases line up with TRBD2. Trimming cost V 7 bases and J 5 bases; bases outside gene matches: 6. Germline V CDR1 and CDR2: SQVTM, ANQGSEA. CDR3 length: 14 residues. The CDR3 region is CSDQLAGGNNEQFF. DNA for the CDR3: TGCAGCGACCAACTAGCGGGGGGCAACAATGAGCAGTTCTTC.

The chain couples TRBV7-8 to TRBJ2-3; D is perhaps TRBD2 (7 bases). The CDR3 consists of 17 residues. Germline V gene data show CDR1 as SGHVS and CDR2 as FQNEAQ. V lost 5 bases and J 5 bases, leaving 23 bases between the germline ends. The CDR3, as DNA: TGTGCCAGCAGCCAGCCAACAGGGCCAGCGGGACTAGATACGCAGTATTTT. The encoded protein is CASSQPTGPAGLDTQYF.

This clone was counted a single time. V is TRBV30 and J is TRBJ2-1; no clear D. Trimming shortened V by 1 base and J by 12 bases, and 10 bases separated the two germline ends. CDR3 length: 11 amino acids. The germline gives CDR1 GTSNPN, CDR2 SVGIG (reference sequence). CDR3 region: CAWSEGHGQFF. The CDR3 nucleotides read TGTGCCTGGAGTGAAGGTCACGGGCAGTTCTTC.

In its sample, this clone was seen a few times. Other DNA sequences in this specimen translate into the identical CDR3. The chain combines TRBV5-6 with TRBJ2-5, with D unresolved. V was pared by 0 bases and J by 5 bases, with 2 bases between. Germline V lookup: CDR1 SGHDT, CDR2 YYEEEE. This CDR3 is 11 amino acids long. CDR3 sequence: CASSLDETQYF. The DNA of the CDR3 is TGTGCCAGCAGCTTGGATGAGACCCAGTACTTC.

The rearrangement links TRBV7-9 to TRBJ2-1; 8 nucleotides align to TRBD2. With V trimmed by 5 bases and J by 9 bases, 12 bases remained unmatched. The CDR3 extends over 15 amino acids. The germline gives CDR1 SEHNR, CDR2 FQNEAQ (reference sequence). In nucleotides, the CDR3 is TGTGCCAGCAGCGTGGGACTAGGTGCGGGACTTGAGCAGTTCTTC. Amino acids: CASSVGLGAGLEQFF. Full variable domain (missing parts from reference TRBV7-9 and TRBJ2-1): DTGVSQNPRHKITKRGQNVTFRCDPISEHNRLYWYRQTLGQGPEFLTYFQNEAQLEKSRLLSDRFSAERPKGSFSTLEIQRTEQGDSAMYLCASSVGLGAGLEQFFGPGTRLTVL.

In its sample, this clone was seen a few times. This same CDR3 is encoded by further DNA sequences in the sample. The chain has TRBV30 and TRBJ2-7; tentative D call: TRBD1 (5 bases). CDR3 length equals 11 residues. The germline V and J ends were trimmed by 5 bases and 3 bases, with 8 bases remaining between them. CDR1 GTSNPN and CDR2 SVGIG come from the germline V gene (reference sequence). This chain's CDR3 is CAWGHYYEQYF. The DNA for the CDR3 is TGTGCCTGGGGACATTACTACGAGCAGTACTTC.

This clone was observed once. V is TRBV5-4 and J is TRBJ2-7, with 11 positions matching TRBD2. From germline, CDR1 is SGHNT and CDR2 YYREEE (reference sequence). The CDR3 has 14 amino acids. V gave up 10 bases and J gave up 3 bases; unmatched junction bases: 9. The CDR3 spells CAGQLAGVDYEQYF. The CDR3, as DNA: TGTGCCGGCCAACTAGCGGGAGTCGACTACGAGCAGTACTTC.

The chain recombines TRBV4-2 with TRBJ2-7; no clear D gene. Trimming stripped 0 bases from V and 4 bases from J, with 10 bases between. Germline V gene data show CDR1 as LGHNA and CDR2 as YNFKEQ. The CDR3 runs 14 residues. The CDR3, as DNA: TGTGCCAGCAGCCAAGATTGGTCGAGTTACGAGCAGTACTTC. Protein product: CASSQDWSSYEQYF.

The chain joins TRBV5-1 to TRBJ2-1; D uncertain. Germline CDR1 is SGHRS and CDR2 is YFSETQ. The V end lost 2 bases, the J end lost 6 bases, and 3 bases lay between the germline ends. This CDR3 is 11 amino acids long. This CDR3 is CASSFSNEQFF. The CDR3 bases are TGCGCCAGCAGCTTCAGCAATGAGCAGTTCTTC.

The chain couples TRBV6-6 to TRBJ2-1, with D maybe TRBD2 (6 bases). Germline V CDR1 and CDR2: MNHNY, SVGAGI (reference sequence). This CDR3 is built from 15 residues. V lost 1 base, J lost 5 bases, and 12 bases lay in between. The CDR3 DNA reads TGTGCCAGCAGTTACTATAGCGGACGTAACAATGAGCAGTTCTTC. As protein: CASSYYSGRNNEQFF.